Included here is one TCR beta chain sequence, with context. This record comes from a study of control samples from healthy donors and cancer patients. CDR1 SGDLS and CDR2 YYNGEE come from the germline V gene. The CDR3 extends over 18 amino acids. Unmatched junction bases numbered 12, after V lost 2 bases and J lost 3 bases. The table came from immunoSEQ multiplex PCR; TCRdb's copy has only in-frame clones and leaves some out. Among about 59,000 clones listed, about 92% were seen once. The chain carries TRBV9 and TRBJ1-3; 9 bases are a match to TRBD1. The clonotype was recovered from a middle-aged man with colorectal cancer. The sample taken for sequencing was PBMCs. Here the CDR3 DNA reads TGTGCCAGCAGCGTGGTTGGGACAGGGTCGCTCGATGGAAACACCATATATTTT. Amino acid sequence: CASSVVGTGSLDGNTIYF.